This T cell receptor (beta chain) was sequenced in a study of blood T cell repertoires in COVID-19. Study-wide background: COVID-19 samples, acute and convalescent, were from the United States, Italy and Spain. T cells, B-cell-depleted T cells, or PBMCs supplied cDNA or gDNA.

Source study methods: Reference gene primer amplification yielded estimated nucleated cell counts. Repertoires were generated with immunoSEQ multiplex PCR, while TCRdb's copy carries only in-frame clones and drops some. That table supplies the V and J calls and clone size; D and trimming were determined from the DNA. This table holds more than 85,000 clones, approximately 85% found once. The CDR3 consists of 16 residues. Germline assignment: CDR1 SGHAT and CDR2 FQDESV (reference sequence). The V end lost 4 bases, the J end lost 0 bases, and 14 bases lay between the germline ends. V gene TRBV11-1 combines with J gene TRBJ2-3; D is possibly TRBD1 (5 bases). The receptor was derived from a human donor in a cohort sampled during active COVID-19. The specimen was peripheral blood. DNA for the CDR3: TGTGCCAGCAGCTACTCCCCTGACAGTAGCACAGATACGCAGTATTTT. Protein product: CASSYSPDSSTDTQYF.